This section outlines one T cell receptor (beta chain) sequence together with its context. This sample is drawn from a study of T cells in women clearing cervical HPV infection. The protocol was immunoSEQ multiplex PCR, while the TCRdb copy is restricted to in-frame clones and leaves out a portion. The repertoire table contains about 21,000 clones. The clonotype was recovered from a woman between 18 and 75 years old with a cervical HPV16 infection that either progressed to CIN3+ or cleared (not recorded which). Material: blood buffy coat.

The CDR3 loop is CSAKIGPLGTNEKLFF. CDR3 DNA (partial): TGCAGTGCTAAAATAGGGCCCTTAGGGACTAATGAAAAA. The V call is TRBV20-1, the J call TRBJ1-4; unclear D gene. The read finishes 3 residues shy of the CDR3 end, and the germline J gene is used to complete it. Trimming cost V 4 bases and J 2 bases, with 17 bases left between them. CDR1 and CDR2 from the germline V gene are DFQATT and SNEGSKA (reference sequence). The CDR3 covers 16 residues.